This T cell receptor beta chain is from a study of siplizumab effects on memory and regulatory T cells. Measured with immunoSEQ multiplex PCR; TCRdb has only the in-frame clones, and not every one. This sample has about 120,000 clones, with around 93% found just once. The germline V and J ends were trimmed by 8 bases and 5 bases, with 15 bases remaining between them. The length of the CDR3 is 13 residues. Per the germline V gene, CDR1 is MNHNY and CDR2 is SVGAGI (reference sequence). To note about this clone: Its specificity is unknown.

Study-level findings and limits: Suppressive function of proliferating Tregs from siplizumab cultures was not confirmed. Naive T cells seemed more diverse than memory cells and seemed major alloresponse contributors. Phenotypic classification as naive or memory proved unattainable for roughly 75-95% of proliferating CD4+ or CD8+ clones.

Sequenced material: non-Treg CD4+ T cells sorted from blood. The V and J genes are TRBV6-6 and TRBJ2-5, with D possibly TRBD2 on 7 matching bases. This receptor was identified in a human donor in good health. The CDR3 loop is CASWIRGAETQYF. CDR3 sequence (DNA): TGTGCCAGCTGGATCCGGGGGGCGGAGACCCAGTACTTC.